This entry lists 31 T cell receptor beta chains sequenced from one sample in a study of blood T cells in healthy people across ages. Primers used in a second PCR of about 6 to 11 cycles were a sample-barcoded 5' primer and a J-beta primer mix. TCRdb fed the 5' RACE reads into MiXCR, producing one record per CDR3 protein. The sample contains more than 1.4 million distinct CDR3 sequences, 40% to 50% of which appear only once. Source material: blood. Receptors were obtained from a woman between 18 and 29 years old in good health.

At least ten counts were recorded for this clonotype. The V call is TRBV10-3, the J call TRBJ2-7, with D possibly being TRBD2 (6 bases). V was shortened by 1 base and J by 7 bases, with 14 bases between the two germline ends. This CDR3 is built from 14 residues. Germline V gives CDR1 ENHRY, CDR2 SYGVKD. The CDR3 DNA sequence: TGTGCCATCAGTGAGTTTGGGCGGGATAATGAGCAGTACTTC. Encoded protein: CAISEFGRDNEQYF.

This clonotype was counted between two and nine times. V usage is TRBV6-5 and J usage is TRBJ2-7; D is unclear. CDR3 length: 15 amino acids. Trimming took 0 bases from V and 1 from J, leaving 10 bases between them. Germline V CDR1 and CDR2: MNHEY, SVGAGI. The DNA of the CDR3 is TGTGCCAGCAGTTACTCGGTAGTGGGGTCCTACGAGCAGTACTTC. This translates into CASSYSVVGSYEQYF.

This clonotype has just a few counts. The chain has TRBV29-1 and TRBJ2-7; TRBD2 might be the D (6 bases). V dropped 3 bases and J dropped 3 bases, with 12 bases sitting between them. The germline CDR1 and CDR2 sequences are SQVTM and ANQGSEA. This CDR3 spans 13 amino acids. CDR3 DNA: TGCAGCGTTGAGGAGGGGCTGAGCTACGAGCAGTACTTC. This encodes CSVEEGLSYEQYF.

This clonotype showed up just a few times. The rearrangement joins TRBV4-2 to TRBJ2-1; TRBD2 aligns across 15 bases. TRBJ2-7 matches the DNA end more closely, so the J call is doubtful. Germline V gene data show CDR1 as LGHNA and CDR2 as YNFKEQ. The CDR3 has 17 amino acids. The CDR3 DNA sequence: TGTGCCAGCAGCCAAGAGGGACTAGCGGGAGGATACAATGAGCAGTACTTC. This gives the protein CASSQEGLAGGYNEQYF.

In this sample, this clonotype turned up many times. CDR3 sequence reads: CAISLGALDTQYF. The CDR3 nucleotides read TGTGCCATCAGCCTGGGGGCATTAGATACGCAGTATTTT. The rearrangement joins TRBV10-3 to TRBJ2-3; tentative D call: TRBD1 (6 bases). V was shortened by 6 bases and J by 5 bases, with 12 bases between the two germline ends. Germline CDR1 and CDR2: ENHRY and SYGVKD. The CDR3 contains 13 residues.

This clonotype was found many times. The chain employs TRBV29-1 and TRBJ2-7, with 11 bases that match TRBD2. CDR3 size: 13 residues. Germline lookup yields CDR1 SQVTM and CDR2 ANQGSEA. The V and J ends lost 6 bases and 4 bases, in that order; junction bases with no gene match: 5. DNA of the CDR3: TGCAGCGTAGGGACTAGCGGCCGATACGAGCAGTACTTC. Residues: CSVGTSGRYEQYF.

The V and J genes are TRBV6-2 or TRBV6-3 and TRBJ2-4, with 9 bases identical to TRBD1. From germline, CDR1 is MNHEY and CDR2 SVGEGT. V dropped 1 base and J dropped 5; count of bases not matched to a gene: 12. The CDR3 totals 18 residues. CDR3 sequence reads: CASSYFPHLRQGENIQYF. The CDR3 DNA follows: TGTGCCAGCAGTTACTTTCCCCACCTCCGACAGGGGGAAAACATTCAGTACTTC.

This clonotype was detected only a few times. The V and J genes are TRBV4-2 and TRBJ1-4; 7 nucleotides match TRBD1. V lost 3 bases and J lost 7; bases outside the gene matches: 11. Germline V gene data show CDR1 as LGHNA and CDR2 as YNFKEQ. There are 16 residues in the CDR3. The CDR3 DNA reads as TGTGCCAGCAGCCACGGACAGGCTTTAGGGGGTGAAAAACTGTTTTTT. The encoded protein is CASSHGQALGGEKLFF.

This clonotype was counted a few times. This sequence joins TRBV12-3 or TRBV12-4 and TRBJ2-5; TRBD2 matches 8 bases. Trimming removed 1 base from V and 3 bases from J; junction bases left unmatched: 7. There are 16 residues in the CDR3. The CDR3, as DNA: TGTGCCAGCAGTTTAGGGCCGACAGCGGGGGAAGAGACCCAGTACTTC. This encodes CASSLGPTAGEETQYF.

This clonotype was counted between two and nine times. The genes are TRBV7-9 and TRBJ2-1; 8 positions match TRBD2. The CDR3 length is 14 residues. CDR1 is SEHNR, CDR2 FQNEAQ, per germline (reference sequence). V lost 7 bases and J lost 5; bases outside the gene matches: 7. Here the CDR3 reads CASKALAGDNEQFF. In DNA form, the CDR3 reads TGTGCCAGCAAGGCTCTAGCGGGTGACAATGAGCAGTTCTTC.

The chain links TRBV29-1 to TRBJ2-1; TRBD2 aligns across 7 bases. This CDR3 spans 13 amino acids. Per the germline V gene, CDR1 is SQVTM and CDR2 is ANQGSEA. J lost 9 bases, V lost 4 bases, and 9 bases had no gene match. The CDR3 DNA sequence: TGCAGCGTTGGAACTAGCGCAATCAGTGAGCAGTTCTTC. Translation: CSVGTSAISEQFF.

The chain combines TRBV27 with TRBJ2-7; possible D gene TRBD1, 6 bases. This CDR3 has 14 residues. Germline V gene data show CDR1 as MNHEY and CDR2 as SMNVEV (reference sequence). V was shortened by 4 bases and J by 2 bases, with 12 bases between the two germline ends. DNA of the CDR3: TGTGCCAGCAGTTCCCACAGGGTCGCCTACGAGCAGTACTTC. This encodes CASSSHRVAYEQYF.

This clonotype came up a few times. The chain uses TRBV4-2 and TRBJ2-3; D gene unclear. With 1 base removed from V and 3 bases from J, the gap between germline ends came to 14 bases. The germline V gene has CDR1 LGHNA and CDR2 YNFKEQ. The CDR3 is 16 residues long. CDR3 bases: TGTGCCAGCAGCCAAGGGAAGGTAGTAGGTACAGATACGCAGTATTTT. It specifies CASSQGKVVGTDTQYF.

There are a few counts of this clonotype. This sequence joins TRBV7-3 and TRBJ2-4, with a possible D match to TRBD1 (6 bases). The CDR3 is made up of 15 amino acids. CDR1 and CDR2 from the germline V gene are SGHTA and FQGTGA. The V gene lost 4 bases and the J gene lost 2 bases, with 12 bases spanning the gap. As DNA, the CDR3 is TGTGCCAGCAGCTGGACAGCAGGGTCCAAAAACATTCAGTACTTC. As protein: CASSWTAGSKNIQYF.

The V gene is TRBV20-1, the J gene TRBJ2-3, with a possible D match to TRBD1 (5 bases). The germline V gene encodes CDR1 DFQATT and CDR2 SNEGSKA (reference sequence). CDR3 length: 13 residues. The CDR3 DNA follows: TGCAGGGTCCTCGACAGTCGCACAGATACGCAGTATTTT. Residues: CRVLDSRTDTQYF.

The CDR3 nucleotides read TGTGCCAGCAGCGTGCGGCTAGCGGGCGATGATGAGCAGTTCTTC. The encoded protein is CASSVRLAGDDEQFF. The rearrangement links TRBV9 to TRBJ2-1; 8 bases fit TRBD2. The CDR3 length is 15 residues. CDR1 SGDLS and CDR2 YYNGEE come from the germline V gene. J was trimmed by 8 bases and V by 2 bases; bases with no gene match: 9. The full variable domain, in which reference TRBV9 and TRBJ2-1 provide the parts outside the CDR3, is DSGVTQTPKHLITATGQRVTLRCSPRSGDLSVYWYQQSLDQGLQFLIQYYNGEERAKGNILERFSAQQFPDLHSELNLSSLELGDSALYFCASSVRLAGDDEQFFGPGTRLTVL.

The rearrangement links TRBV12-3 or TRBV12-4 to TRBJ2-7, with D tentatively TRBD1 or TRBD2 (5 bases each). The V end was cut by 4 bases, the J end by 6 bases, with 13 bases between. This CDR3 spans 13 amino acids. For the CDR3, the DNA is TGTGCCAGCAGTTGGGACGGATCGCGCGAGCAGTACTTC. Its translation: CASSWDGSREQYF.

The gene calls are TRBV6-2 or TRBV6-3 and TRBJ1-2; D gene ambiguous. The CDR3 consists of 13 residues. V was shortened by 8 bases and J by 1 base, with 11 bases between the two germline ends. Germline CDR1 and CDR2: MNHEY and SVGEGT. The CDR3 coding sequence is TGTGCCAGCGAGGAGAGGGTTAACTATGGCTACACCTTC. It encodes CASEERVNYGYTF.

This chain uses TRBV3-1 with TRBJ2-5, with TRBD2 matching 9 bases. Unmatched junction bases numbered 9, after V lost 2 bases and J lost 5 bases. Germline-derived CDR1 and CDR2 are LGHDT and YNNKEL (reference sequence). The CDR3 consists of 16 residues. CDR3 sequence: CASSQLAGASPETQYF. The CDR3 DNA reads as TGTGCCAGCAGCCAATTAGCGGGAGCTTCTCCGGAGACCCAGTACTTC.

The CDR3, as DNA: TGTGCCAGCAGCAAAGCCCCAGGGCCAAGCTATGGCTACACCTTC. The encoded protein is CASSKAPGPSYGYTF. The V call is TRBV14, the J call TRBJ1-2, with D perhaps TRBD1 (5 bases). The V end was cut by 5 bases, the J end by 4 bases, with 17 bases between. The CDR3 has 15 amino acids. Germline lookup yields CDR1 SGHDN and CDR2 FVKESK.

V is TRBV12-3 or TRBV12-4 and J is TRBJ1-6; no clear D. The CDR3 sequence is 14 residues long. Deletions cut 9 bases from V and 5 bases from J, with 14 bases between. The CDR3 spells CASSADGNNSPLHF. Here the CDR3 DNA reads TGTGCCAGTAGCGCGGACGGAAATAATTCACCCCTCCACTTT.

This sequence joins TRBV7-2 and TRBJ1-1, with a possible D match to TRBD1 (6 bases). CDR3 length equals 18 residues. V lost 2 bases and J lost 5, with 24 bases in between. Germline CDR1 SGHTA, CDR2 FQGNSA. The DNA for the CDR3 is TGTGCCAGCAGCTTATCTTGGCCCGGAGGCGGGGGGGCTACTGAAGCTTTCTTT. Amino acids: CASSLSWPGGGGATEAFF.

This clonotype has a handful of counts. V and J are TRBV7-2 and TRBJ2-7, with D tentatively TRBD1 (5 bases). CDR3 length equals 16 residues. V was clipped by 2 bases and J by 4 bases, with 18 bases between them. Germline V gene sequence: CDR1 SGHTA, CDR2 FQGNSA. CDR3 sequence (DNA): TGTGCCAGCAGCTTAATCACGCGGATTACAGGATACGAGCAGTACTTC. This codes for CASSLITRITGYEQYF.

The rearrangement joins TRBV7-2 to TRBJ1-4, with TRBD1 matching over 11 bases. The CDR3 contains 16 residues. Germline CDR1 is SGHTA and CDR2 is FQGNSA. The ends lost 6 bases at V and 7 bases at J; junction bases unmatched: 10. The CDR3 sequence is CASSLGRGQGAEKLFF. CDR3 DNA sequence: TGTGCCAGCAGTCTAGGCCGTGGACAGGGGGCTGAAAAACTGTTTTTT.

The genes are TRBV20-1 and TRBJ2-7; a possible D gene is TRBD2 (6 bases). Between the trimmed V and J ends, which lost 3 bases and 7 bases, there was a span of 19 bases. There are 14 residues in the CDR3. Germline assignment: CDR1 DFQATT and CDR2 SNEGSKA (reference sequence). This CDR3 reads CSASLSGEAGEQYF. CDR3 sequence (DNA): TGCAGTGCTAGTCTTTCGGGGGAGGCCGGTGAGCAGTACTTC.

The chain recombines TRBV19 with TRBJ2-5, with a tentative D call TRBD1 (5 bases). This CDR3 has 14 amino acids. V was trimmed by 2 bases and J by 0 bases, leaving 7 bases between them. The germline V gene encodes CDR1 LNHDA and CDR2 SQIVND (reference sequence). The DNA of the CDR3 is TGTGCCAGTAGTATATCCAGGGACCAAGAGACCCAGTACTTC. Translation: CASSISRDQETQYF.

This clonotype has just a few counts. The J gene is TRBJ2-4, the V gene TRBV6-4, with no clear D. CDR3 length: 16 residues. The V end lost 6 bases, the J end lost 0 bases, and 15 bases lay between the germline ends. Germline values: CDR1 MRHNA, CDR2 SNTAGT. The CDR3: CASSPGPTLAKNIQYF. CDR3 bases: TGTGCCAGCAGCCCTGGACCGACCCTAGCCAAAAACATTCAGTACTTC.

This clonotype came up once. This chain joins TRBV20-1 and TRBJ2-1, with D hard to call. This CDR3 contains 11 residues. Per germline, CDR1 DFQATT and CDR2 SNEGSKA (reference sequence). Trimming took off 5 bases at V and 5 bases at J, with 7 bases between the two ends. This CDR3 is CSALRNNEQFF. In nucleotides, the CDR3 is TGCAGTGCTTTGAGAAACAATGAGCAGTTCTTC.

The genes are TRBV29-1 and TRBJ2-5, with TRBD1 identical over 9 bases. The end of the DNA is better explained by TRBJ2-7, so the J call may be wrong. The CDR3 consists of 14 residues. Looked up from germline, CDR1 is SQVTM and CDR2 is ANQGSEA. The CDR3 sequence is CSAALTGGGYEQYF. The CDR3, as DNA: TGCAGCGCAGCATTGACAGGGGGTGGTTACGAGCAGTACTTC.

The chain has TRBV7-8 and TRBJ2-3; a possible D gene is TRBD2 (5 bases). Germline V gene lookup returns CDR1 SGHVS and CDR2 FQNEAQ. V was trimmed by 5 bases and J by 5 bases, leaving 20 bases between them. The CDR3 contains 16 residues. The CDR3 DNA follows: TGTGCCAGCAGCCACAGTGATGGTCTAGCCGGAGATACGCAGTATTTT. Its protein is CASSHSDGLAGDTQYF.

CDR3: CASSQEDGINSPLHF. The CDR3 nucleotides are TGTGCCAGCAGCCAAGAGGACGGAATTAATTCACCCCTCCACTTT. The chain couples TRBV4-2 to TRBJ1-6; D not resolved. CDR3 length: 15 amino acids. The V end was cut by 0 bases, the J end by 6 bases, with 9 bases between. The V gene's germline CDR1 is LGHNA and CDR2 YNFKEQ.